These 16 T cell receptor beta chains originate from one sample sequenced in a study of T cells in Graves' hyperthyroidism and ophthalmopathy. Amplified TCR beta CDR3 regions derived from RNA transcripts. Researchers ran a first-round RT-PCR on the TCR CDR3 using the HTBI primer set. Each CDR3 protein is one row after TCRdb ran MiXCR on the multiplex PCR reads. This repertoire shows about 700,000 distinct CDR3 sequences, about 14% found once; its top ten account for 10%. Sample: blood. The receptors derive from a woman aged 18-29 years with Graves' hyperthyroidism.

This clonotype was counted many times. This chain connects TRBV30 to TRBJ1-2; D call uncertain. V lost 0 bases and J lost 5, with 7 bases in between. Germline V gives CDR1 GTSNPN, CDR2 SVGIG (reference sequence). The CDR3 is 12 residues long. The CDR3 is CAWSVHGYGYTF. The DNA of the CDR3 is TGTGCCTGGAGTGTACACGGGTATGGCTACACCTTC.

This clonotype showed up many times. The chain employs TRBV7-9 and TRBJ1-5, with D perhaps TRBD1 (5 bases). The V gene lost 5 bases and the J gene lost 4 bases, with 18 bases spanning the gap. The CDR3 covers 16 residues. Germline V gene lookup returns CDR1 SEHNR and CDR2 FQNEAQ (reference sequence). CDR3 in DNA: TGTGCCAGCAGCCCTACCGGGACGGGCGAAAATCAGCCCCAGCATTTT. It is translated as CASSPTGTGENQPQHF.

This clonotype was seen at least ten times. The chain links TRBV3-1 to TRBJ2-3; no reliable D call. Germline V gene sequence: CDR1 LGHDT, CDR2 YNNKEL (reference sequence). CDR3 length: 13 residues. V lost 1 base and J 8 bases, leaving 10 bases between the germline ends. CDR3 sequence (DNA): TGTGCCAGCAGCCAAGGAAAAGGAATTACGCAGTATTTT. Translation gives CASSQGKGITQYF.

The chain joins TRBV12-3 or TRBV12-4 to TRBJ2-1; 13 bases line up with TRBD2. This CDR3 has 15 amino acids. V lost 6 bases to trimming and J lost 9 bases; unmatched junction nucleotides: 8. The DNA for the CDR3 is TGTGCCAGCAGGGTAACTAGCGGGAGGGCCAGTGAGCAGTTCTTC. Protein product: CASRVTSGRASEQFF.

This clonotype was picked up a small number of times. The chain is built from TRBV6-2 or TRBV6-3 and TRBJ1-2; D is unclear. This CDR3 has 14 amino acids. Germline-derived CDR1 and CDR2 are MNHEY and SVGEGT. Deletions cut 0 bases from V and 3 bases from J, with 8 bases between. Here the CDR3 reads CASSYSSDYYGYTF. In nucleotides, the CDR3 is TGTGCCAGCAGTTACTCGTCCGATTACTATGGCTACACCTTC.

This clonotype was seen only a few times. The J gene is TRBJ2-5, the V gene TRBV9; maybe TRBD1 (5 bases). Germline assignment: CDR1 SGDLS and CDR2 YYNGEE. The CDR3 length is 15 residues. Trimming left V 0 bases short and J 4 bases short, with 13 bases between. CDR3: CASSVGGIMRETQYF. For the CDR3, the DNA is TGTGCCAGCAGCGTAGGGGGCATAATGAGAGAGACCCAGTACTTC.

This clonotype was observed a handful of times. The chain uses TRBV20-1 and TRBJ2-7; TRBD2 aligns across 10 bases. CDR3 length equals 14 residues. CDR1 DFQATT and CDR2 SNEGSKA come from the germline V gene (reference sequence). V shed 6 bases, J shed 5 bases, and the junction held 10 bases outside the gene matches. CDR3 nucleotide sequence: TGCAGTGCATCAGGGACTAGCGTAGACCACGAGCAGTACTTC. As protein: CSASGTSVDHEQYF.

The chain has TRBV6-1 and TRBJ1-4, with D hard to call. Germline loops: CDR1 MNHNS, CDR2 SASEGT. V lost 4 bases, J lost 0 bases, and 9 bases lay in between. The CDR3 sequence is 15 residues long. DNA of the CDR3: TGTGCCAGCAGTGTAACATATGCAACTAATGAAAAACTGTTTTTT. This encodes CASSVTYATNEKLFF.

This clonotype was counted at least ten times. CDR3 region: CASSLLGGATDTQYF. CDR3 nucleotide sequence: TGTGCCAGCAGCTTACTTGGGGGAGCAACAGATACGCAGTATTTT. The rearrangement uses TRBV7-3 and TRBJ2-3, with D perhaps matching TRBD1 or TRBD2 (5 bases each). The germline V gene has CDR1 SGHTA and CDR2 FQGTGA. Trimming took off 2 bases at V and 3 bases at J, with 12 bases between the two ends. The CDR3 loop spans 15 amino acids. The variable domain in full, completed from reference TRBV7-3 and TRBJ2-3, reads GAGVSQTPSNKVTEKGKYVELRCDPISGHTALYWYRQSLGQGPEFLIYFQGTGAADDSGLPNDRFFAVRPEGSVSTLKIQRTERGDSAVYLCASSLLGGATDTQYFGPGTRLTVL.

The chain joins TRBV12-3 or TRBV12-4 to TRBJ2-7; weak D call: TRBD1 (6 bases). CDR3 size: 13 residues. V lost 5 bases and J lost 2, with 10 bases in between. The CDR3 DNA reads as TGTGCCAGCAGTATACAGGGAACCTACGAGCAGTACTTC. Its translation: CASSIQGTYEQYF.

This clonotype occurred a few times. The J gene is TRBJ1-5, the V gene TRBV4-1; D call uncertain. There are 16 residues in the CDR3. V was cut by 0 bases and J by 1 base, with 10 bases left in between. CDR1 MGHRA and CDR2 YSYEKL come from the germline V gene. The CDR3 DNA follows: TGCGCCAGCAGCCAAGACCCAGTAAGAAGCAATCAGCCCCAGCATTTT. Its protein is CASSQDPVRSNQPQHF.

This clonotype appeared many times. V gene TRBV7-2 combines with J gene TRBJ1-2; the D is unclear. Trimming pared 6 bases from V and 0 bases from J, leaving 11 bases between. Germline V gene lookup returns CDR1 SGHTA and CDR2 FQGNSA. The length of the CDR3 is 14 residues. CDR3 sequence: CASSSFDTNYGYTF. CDR3 sequence (DNA): TGTGCCAGCAGTTCGTTCGATACTAACTATGGCTACACCTTC.

There are a few counts of this clonotype. The chain employs TRBV5-1 and TRBJ2-1; TRBD2 matches at 15 bases. Trimming removed 4 bases from V and 10 bases from J; junction bases left unmatched: 6. The CDR3 has 15 residues. Germline V gene sequence: CDR1 SGHRS, CDR2 YFSETQ. The CDR3 DNA reads as TGCGCCAGCAGCCCTGGACTAGCGGGAGGGCAGGAGCAGTTCTTC. Its translation: CASSPGLAGGQEQFF.

The sample holds a few counts of this clonotype. This chain joins TRBV5-1 and TRBJ2-1; the D gene is possibly TRBD1 (6 bases). V lost 1 base and J lost 6, with 14 bases in between. The CDR3 loop spans 15 amino acids. Germline V gene sequence: CDR1 SGHRS, CDR2 YFSETQ. The CDR3 loop reads CASSLLGADGNEQFF. CDR3 nucleotide sequence: TGCGCCAGCAGCTTGCTGGGGGCAGACGGCAATGAGCAGTTCTTC.

This clonotype was found many times. The chain employs TRBV4-3 and TRBJ1-2; no clear D. CDR1 LGHNA and CDR2 YSLEER come from the germline V gene. Trimming pared 0 bases from V and 8 bases from J, leaving 16 bases between. This CDR3 comprises 15 residues. The CDR3 sequence is CASSQERSQLWGYTF. CDR3 in DNA: TGCGCCAGCAGCCAAGAAAGGTCTCAGCTATGGGGCTACACCTTC.

In its sample, this clonotype was seen a few times. With a much larger clone just one base away, this may be a read error. The chain links TRBV11-2 to TRBJ2-3; D perhaps matches TRBD1 (5 bases). Looked up from germline, CDR1 is SGHAT and CDR2 is FQNNGV. The CDR3 sequence is 15 residues long. CDR3: CTSSSADQGMNTQYF. The CDR3 DNA reads TGTACCAGCAGCTCGGCCGACCAGGGAATGAATACGCAGTATTTT. The complete variable domain, with remaining parts taken from reference TRBV11-2 and TRBJ2-3, reads EAGVAQSPRYKIIEKRQSVAFWCNPISGHATLYWYQQILGQGPKLLIQFQNNGVVDDSQLPKDRFSAERLKGVDSTLKIQPAKLEDSAVYLCTSSSADQGMNTQYFGPGTRLTVL.